This TCR beta chain was captured by sequencing in a study of CD8 T cells in ankylosing spondylitis. To note about this clonotype: Its target is unknown.

Study-wide results and limits: Ankylosing spondylitis blood seemed to carry a telltale TCR beta motif made of under 10 highly homologous variants.

MiXCR was run by TCRdb on the 5' RACE reads, yielding one entry per CDR3 protein. This table holds about 840,000 distinct CDR3 sequences, roughly 12% found once. The CDR3 loop spans 14 amino acids. Deletions cut 5 bases from V and 5 bases from J, with 14 bases between. Germline V gives CDR1 SGHTA, CDR2 FQGNSA. The TCR sequence derives from a male donor with ankylosing spondylitis. The gene calls are TRBV7-2 and TRBJ2-3; perhaps TRBD2 as D (5 bases). Sequenced input: blood, either unsorted or a sorted T cell fraction (not recorded which). CDR3 sequence reads: CASSPSTRGDTQYF. DNA for the CDR3: TGTGCCAGCAGCCCCTCTACCCGGGGAGATACGCAGTATTTT.